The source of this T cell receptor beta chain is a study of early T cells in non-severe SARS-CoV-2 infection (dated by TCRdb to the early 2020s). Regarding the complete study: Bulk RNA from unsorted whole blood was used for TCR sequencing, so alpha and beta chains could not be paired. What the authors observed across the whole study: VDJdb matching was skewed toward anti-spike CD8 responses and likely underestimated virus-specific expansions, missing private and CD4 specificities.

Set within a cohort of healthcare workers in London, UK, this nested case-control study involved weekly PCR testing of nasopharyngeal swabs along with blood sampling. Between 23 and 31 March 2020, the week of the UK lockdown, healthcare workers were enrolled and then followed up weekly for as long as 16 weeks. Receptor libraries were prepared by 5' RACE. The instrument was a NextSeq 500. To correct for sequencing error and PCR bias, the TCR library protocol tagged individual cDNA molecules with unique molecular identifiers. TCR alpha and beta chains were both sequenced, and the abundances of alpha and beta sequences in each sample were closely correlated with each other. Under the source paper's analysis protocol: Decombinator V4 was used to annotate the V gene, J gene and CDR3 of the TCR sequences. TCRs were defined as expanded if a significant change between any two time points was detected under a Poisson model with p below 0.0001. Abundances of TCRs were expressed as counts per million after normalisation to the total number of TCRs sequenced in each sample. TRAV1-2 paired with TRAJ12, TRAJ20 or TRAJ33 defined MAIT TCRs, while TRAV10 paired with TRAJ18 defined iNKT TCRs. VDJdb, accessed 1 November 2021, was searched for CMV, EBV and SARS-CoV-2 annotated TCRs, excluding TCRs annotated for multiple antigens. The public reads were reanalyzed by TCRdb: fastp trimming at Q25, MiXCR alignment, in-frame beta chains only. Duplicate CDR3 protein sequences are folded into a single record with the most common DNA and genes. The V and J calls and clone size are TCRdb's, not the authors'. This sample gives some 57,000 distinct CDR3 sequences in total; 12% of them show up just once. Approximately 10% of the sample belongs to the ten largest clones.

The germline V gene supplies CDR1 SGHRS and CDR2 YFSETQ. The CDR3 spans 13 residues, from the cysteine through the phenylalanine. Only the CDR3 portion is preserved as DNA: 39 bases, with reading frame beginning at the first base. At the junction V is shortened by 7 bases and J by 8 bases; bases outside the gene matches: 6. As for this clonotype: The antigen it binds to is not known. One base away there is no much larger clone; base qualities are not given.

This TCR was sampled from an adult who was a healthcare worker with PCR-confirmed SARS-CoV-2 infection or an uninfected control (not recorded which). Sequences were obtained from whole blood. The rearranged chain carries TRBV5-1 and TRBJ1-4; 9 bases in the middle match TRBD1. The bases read TGCGCCAGCCGGGACAGGGCCAACGAAAAACTGTTTTTT. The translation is CASRDRANEKLFF.